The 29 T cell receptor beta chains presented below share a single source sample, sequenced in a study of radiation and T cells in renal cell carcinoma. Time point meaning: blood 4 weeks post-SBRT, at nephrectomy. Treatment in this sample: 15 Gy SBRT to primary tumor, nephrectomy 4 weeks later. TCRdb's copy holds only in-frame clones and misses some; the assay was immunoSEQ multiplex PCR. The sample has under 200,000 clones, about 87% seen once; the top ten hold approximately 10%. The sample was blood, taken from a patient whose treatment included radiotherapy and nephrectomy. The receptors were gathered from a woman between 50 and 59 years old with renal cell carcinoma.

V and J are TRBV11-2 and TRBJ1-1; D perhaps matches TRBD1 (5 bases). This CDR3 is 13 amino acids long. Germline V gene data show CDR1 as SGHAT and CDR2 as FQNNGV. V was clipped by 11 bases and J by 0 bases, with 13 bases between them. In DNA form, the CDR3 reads TGTGCCGGCGGGGCCGGGATGAACACTGAAGCTTTCTTT. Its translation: CAGGAGMNTEAFF.

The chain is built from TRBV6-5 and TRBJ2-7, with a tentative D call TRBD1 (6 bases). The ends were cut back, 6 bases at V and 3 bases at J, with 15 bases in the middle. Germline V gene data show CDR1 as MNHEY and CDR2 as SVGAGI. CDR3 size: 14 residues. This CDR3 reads CASREQGIGYEQYF. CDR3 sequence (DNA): TGTGCCAGCAGAGAACAGGGAATAGGCTACGAGCAGTACTTC.

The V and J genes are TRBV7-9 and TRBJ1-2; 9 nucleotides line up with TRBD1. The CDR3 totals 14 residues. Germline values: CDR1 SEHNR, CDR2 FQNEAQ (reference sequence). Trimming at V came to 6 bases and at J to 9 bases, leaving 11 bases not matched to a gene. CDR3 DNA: TGTGCCAGCAGTCTACAGGGGGCCAGGGGCAGCTACACCTTC. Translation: CASSLQGARGSYTF.

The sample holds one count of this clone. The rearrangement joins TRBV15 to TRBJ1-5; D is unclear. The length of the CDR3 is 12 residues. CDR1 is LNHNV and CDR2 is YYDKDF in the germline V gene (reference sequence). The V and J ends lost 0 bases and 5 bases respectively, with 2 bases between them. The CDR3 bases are TGTGCCACCAGCAGAGAGGATCAGCCCCAGCATTTT. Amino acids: CATSREDQPQHF. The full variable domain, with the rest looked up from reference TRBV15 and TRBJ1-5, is DAMVIQNPRYQVTQFGKPVTLSCSQTLNHNVMYWYQQKSSQAPKLLFHYYDKDFNNEADTPDNFQSRRPNTSFCFLDIRSPGLGDTAMYLCATSREDQPQHFGDGTRLSIL.

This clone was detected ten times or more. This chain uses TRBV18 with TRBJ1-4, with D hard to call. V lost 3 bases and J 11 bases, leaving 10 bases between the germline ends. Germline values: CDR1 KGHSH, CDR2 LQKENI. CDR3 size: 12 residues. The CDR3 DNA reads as TGTGCCAGCTCACCGTCAGCAACTAAACTGTTTTTT. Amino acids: CASSPSATKLFF.

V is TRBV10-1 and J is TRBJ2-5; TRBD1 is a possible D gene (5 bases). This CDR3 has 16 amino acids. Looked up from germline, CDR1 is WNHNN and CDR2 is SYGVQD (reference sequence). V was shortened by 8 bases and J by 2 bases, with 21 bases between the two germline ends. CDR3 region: CASLPRTSTIQETQYF. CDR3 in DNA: TGCGCCAGCCTTCCGAGGACAAGTACAATTCAAGAGACCCAGTACTTC.

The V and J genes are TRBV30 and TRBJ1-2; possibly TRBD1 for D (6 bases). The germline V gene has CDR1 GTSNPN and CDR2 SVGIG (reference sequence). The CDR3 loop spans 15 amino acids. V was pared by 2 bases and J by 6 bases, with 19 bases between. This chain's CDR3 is CAWSKLSGTIDGYTF. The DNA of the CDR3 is TGTGCCTGGAGTAAGCTGTCCGGGACAATAGATGGCTACACCTTC.

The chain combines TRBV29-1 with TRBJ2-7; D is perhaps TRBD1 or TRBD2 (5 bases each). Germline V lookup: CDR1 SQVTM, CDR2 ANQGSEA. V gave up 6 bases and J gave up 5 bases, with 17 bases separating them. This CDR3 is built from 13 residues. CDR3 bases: TGCAGCGTAGGGACCCCGGGGCTCGACGAGCAGTACTTC. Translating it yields CSVGTPGLDEQYF.

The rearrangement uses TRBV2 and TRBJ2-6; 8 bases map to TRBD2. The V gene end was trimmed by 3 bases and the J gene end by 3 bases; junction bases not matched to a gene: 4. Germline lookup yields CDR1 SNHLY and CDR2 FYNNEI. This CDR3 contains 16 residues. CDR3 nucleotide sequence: TGTGCCAGCAGTGAGTTACTAGCGGTTGGGGCCAACGTCCTGACTTTC. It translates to CASSELLAVGANVLTF.

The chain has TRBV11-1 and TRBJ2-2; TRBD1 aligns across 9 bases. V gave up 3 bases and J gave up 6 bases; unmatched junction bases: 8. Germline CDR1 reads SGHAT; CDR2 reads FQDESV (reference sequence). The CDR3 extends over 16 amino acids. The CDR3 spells CASSLGTGRPPGELFF. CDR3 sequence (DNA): TGTGCCAGCAGCTTGGGGACAGGGCGACCCCCCGGGGAGCTGTTTTTT.

CDR3 DNA sequence: TGTGCCAGTAGTATCTGGGATTGGAACACTGAAGCTTTCTTT. Its translation is CASSIWDWNTEAFF. The J gene is TRBJ1-1, the V gene TRBV19, with no clear D. CDR1 LNHDA and CDR2 SQIVND come from the germline V gene (reference sequence). The CDR3 runs to 14 residues. V was shortened by 3 bases and J by 1 base, with 9 bases between the two germline ends.

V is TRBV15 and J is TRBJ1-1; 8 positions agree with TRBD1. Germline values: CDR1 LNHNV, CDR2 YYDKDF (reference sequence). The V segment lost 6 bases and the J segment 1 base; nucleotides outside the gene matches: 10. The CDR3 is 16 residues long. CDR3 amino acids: CATSNGRGLGNTEAFF. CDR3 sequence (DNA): TGTGCCACCAGTAATGGCAGGGGGCTGGGGAACACTGAAGCTTTCTTT.

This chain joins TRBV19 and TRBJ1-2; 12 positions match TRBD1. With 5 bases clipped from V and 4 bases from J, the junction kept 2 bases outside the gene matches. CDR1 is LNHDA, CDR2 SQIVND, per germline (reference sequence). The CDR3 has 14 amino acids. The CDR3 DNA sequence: TGTGCCAGTAGTGGGACAGGGGGCAGCTATGGCTACACCTTC. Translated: CASSGTGGSYGYTF.

The CDR3 nucleotides are TGCGCCAGCAGCCCTGAGGGAGCCCTGCGAAACACTGAAGCTTTCTTT. It codes for CASSPEGALRNTEAFF. The gene calls are TRBV4-3 and TRBJ1-1; D uncertain. This CDR3 comprises 16 residues. V gave up 4 bases and J gave up 2 bases, with 17 bases separating them. Per germline, CDR1 LGHNA and CDR2 YSLEER.

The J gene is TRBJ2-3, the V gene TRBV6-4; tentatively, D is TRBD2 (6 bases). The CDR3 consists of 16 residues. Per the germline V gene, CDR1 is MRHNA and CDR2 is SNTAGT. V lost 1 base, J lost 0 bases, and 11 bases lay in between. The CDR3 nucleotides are TGTGCCAGCAGTGACTTGGGGGGAGTGAGCACAGATACGCAGTATTTT. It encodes CASSDLGGVSTDTQYF.

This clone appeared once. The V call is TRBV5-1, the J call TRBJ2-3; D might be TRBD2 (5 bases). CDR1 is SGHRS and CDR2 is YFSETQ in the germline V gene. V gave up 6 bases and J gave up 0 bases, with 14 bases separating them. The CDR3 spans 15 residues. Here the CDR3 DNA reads TGCGCCAGCACCCTTAGCGTTCCTAGCACAGATACGCAGTATTTT. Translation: CASTLSVPSTDTQYF. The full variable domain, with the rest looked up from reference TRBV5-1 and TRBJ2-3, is KAGVTQTPRYLIKTRGQQVTLSCSPISGHRSVSWYQQTPGQGLQFLFEYFSETQRNKGNFPGRFSGRQFSNSRSEMNVSTLELGDSALYLCASTLSVPSTDTQYFGPGTRLTVL.

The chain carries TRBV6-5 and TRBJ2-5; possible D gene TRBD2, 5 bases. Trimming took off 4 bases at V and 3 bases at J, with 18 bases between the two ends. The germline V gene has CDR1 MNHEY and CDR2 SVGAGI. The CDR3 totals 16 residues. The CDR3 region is CASSSRGMAEKETQYF. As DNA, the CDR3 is TGTGCCAGCAGTTCTCGGGGTATGGCGGAAAAAGAGACCCAGTACTTC.

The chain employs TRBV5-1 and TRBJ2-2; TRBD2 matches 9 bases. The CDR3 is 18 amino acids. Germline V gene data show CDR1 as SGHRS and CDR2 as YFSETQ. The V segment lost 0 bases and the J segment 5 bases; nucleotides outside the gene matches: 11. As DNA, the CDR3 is TGCGCCAGCAGCTTGGCCCTTGCGGGGGGGCCGAGAACCGGGGAGCTGTTTTTT. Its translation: CASSLALAGGPRTGELFF.

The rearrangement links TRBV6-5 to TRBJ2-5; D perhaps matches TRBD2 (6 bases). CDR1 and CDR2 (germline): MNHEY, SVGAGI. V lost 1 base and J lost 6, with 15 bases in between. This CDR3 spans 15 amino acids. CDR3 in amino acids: CASSYLPSGGKTQYF. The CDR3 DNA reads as TGTGCCAGCAGTTACTTGCCCTCCGGAGGGAAGACCCAGTACTTC.

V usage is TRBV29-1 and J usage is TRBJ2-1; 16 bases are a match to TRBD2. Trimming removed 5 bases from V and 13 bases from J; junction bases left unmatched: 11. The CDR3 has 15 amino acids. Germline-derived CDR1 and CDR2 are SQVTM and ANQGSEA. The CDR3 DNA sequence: TGCAGCGTTCTTCAGGGACTAGCGGGGGGGCGGGAACAGTTCTTC. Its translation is CSVLQGLAGGREQFF.

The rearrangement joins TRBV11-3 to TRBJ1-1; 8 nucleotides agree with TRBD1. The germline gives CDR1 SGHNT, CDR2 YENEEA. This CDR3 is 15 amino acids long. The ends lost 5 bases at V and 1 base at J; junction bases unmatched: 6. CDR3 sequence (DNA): TGTGCCAGCAGCGCCGGTGGACAGGGGAACACTGAAGCTTTCTTT. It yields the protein CASSAGGQGNTEAFF.

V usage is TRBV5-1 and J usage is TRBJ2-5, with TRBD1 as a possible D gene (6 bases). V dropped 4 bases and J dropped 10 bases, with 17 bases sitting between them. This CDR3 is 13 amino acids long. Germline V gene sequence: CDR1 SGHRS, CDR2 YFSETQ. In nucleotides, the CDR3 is TGCGCCAGCAGCCTCCAGGGGCACGAGGGCCAGTACTTC. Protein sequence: CASSLQGHEGQYF. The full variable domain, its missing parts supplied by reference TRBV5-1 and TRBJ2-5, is KAGVTQTPRYLIKTRGQQVTLSCSPISGHRSVSWYQQTPGQGLQFLFEYFSETQRNKGNFPGRFSGRQFSNSRSEMNVSTLELGDSALYLCASSLQGHEGQYFGPGTRLLVL.

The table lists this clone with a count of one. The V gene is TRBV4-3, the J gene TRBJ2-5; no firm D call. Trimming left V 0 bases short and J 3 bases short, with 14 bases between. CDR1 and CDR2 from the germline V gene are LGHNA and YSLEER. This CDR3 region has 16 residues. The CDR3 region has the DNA TGCGCCAGCAGCCAAGATCTGGGGTTTGGCAAAGAGACCCAGTACTTC. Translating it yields CASSQDLGFGKETQYF.

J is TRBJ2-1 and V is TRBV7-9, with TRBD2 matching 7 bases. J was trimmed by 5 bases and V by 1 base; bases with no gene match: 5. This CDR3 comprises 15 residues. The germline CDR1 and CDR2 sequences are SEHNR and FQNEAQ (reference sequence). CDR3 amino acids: CASSLERGGNNEQFF. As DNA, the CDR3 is TGTGCCAGCAGCTTAGAGCGGGGTGGGAACAATGAGCAGTTCTTC.

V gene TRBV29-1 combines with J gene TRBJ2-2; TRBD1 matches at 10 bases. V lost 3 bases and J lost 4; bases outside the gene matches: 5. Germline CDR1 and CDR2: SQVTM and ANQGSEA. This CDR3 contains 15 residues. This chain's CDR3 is CSVELRDRGTGELFF. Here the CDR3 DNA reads TGCAGCGTTGAGCTCCGGGACAGGGGCACCGGGGAGCTGTTTTTT.

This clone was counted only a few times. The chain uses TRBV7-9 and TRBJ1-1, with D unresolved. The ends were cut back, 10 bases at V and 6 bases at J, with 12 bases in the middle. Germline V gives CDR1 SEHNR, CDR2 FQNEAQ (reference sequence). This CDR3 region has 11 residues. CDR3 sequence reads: CANSTGSEAFF. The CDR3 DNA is TGTGCCAACTCGACGGGGTCTGAAGCTTTCTTT.

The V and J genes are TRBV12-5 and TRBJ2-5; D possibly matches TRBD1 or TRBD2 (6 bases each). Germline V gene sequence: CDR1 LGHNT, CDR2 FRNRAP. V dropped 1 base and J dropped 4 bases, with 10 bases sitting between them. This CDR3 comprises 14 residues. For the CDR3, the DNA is TGTGCTAGTGGTTTGGGGGGGGCAGGAGAGACCCAGTACTTC. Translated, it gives CASGLGGAGETQYF.

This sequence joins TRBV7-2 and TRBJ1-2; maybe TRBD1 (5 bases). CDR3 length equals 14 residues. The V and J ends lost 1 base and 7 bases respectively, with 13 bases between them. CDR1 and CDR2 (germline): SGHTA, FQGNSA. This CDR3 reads CASSLDGGLSGYTF. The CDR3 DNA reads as TGTGCCAGCAGCTTAGACGGGGGTTTATCTGGCTACACCTTC.

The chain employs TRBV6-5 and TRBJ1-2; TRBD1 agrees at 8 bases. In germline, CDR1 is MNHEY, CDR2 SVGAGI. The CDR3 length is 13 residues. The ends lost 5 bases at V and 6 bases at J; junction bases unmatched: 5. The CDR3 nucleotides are TGTGCCAGCAGTGTGGGACAGGCGGATGGCTACACCTTC. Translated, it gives CASSVGQADGYTF.